This T cell receptor beta chain was recovered during a study of T cells in narcolepsy. Overall study: Donors had narcolepsy type 1 or type 2, or were healthy controls. General observations from the study: HCRT-specific and TRIB2-specific autoreactive clonotypes appeared among same-patient CSF and blood CD4+ clonotypes.

As concerns this clone: Its antigen is not identified.

Germline V gene lookup returns CDR1 GTSNPN and CDR2 SVGIG (reference sequence). The V gene end was trimmed by 7 bases and the J gene end by 5 bases; junction bases not matched to a gene: 27. The CDR3 totals 20 residues. This table comes from immunoSEQ multiplex PCR, and its TCRdb copy is limited to in-frame clones, with some not included. The repertoire holds 25,000 to 35,000 clones, with roughly 77% as singletons. This sequence was found in a human donor with narcolepsy. The V call is TRBV30, the J call TRBJ2-2; 8 bases agree with TRBD1. The sequenced material came from CD45RA- memory CD4+ T cells from PBMCs. The chain's CDR3 is CASFPHGTGWNMAYTGELFF. The CDR3 coding sequence is TGTGCCTCCTTCCCCCACGGGACAGGTTGGAATATGGCGTATACCGGGGAGCTGTTTTTT.